Presented here are 23 T cell receptor beta chains from one specimen sequenced in a study of blood T cell repertoires in COVID-19. Clones were sequenced by immunoSEQ multiplex PCR, and TCRdb holds only the in-frame ones, with some missing. The data hold about 130,000 clones, with approximately 85% observed a single time. The material sequenced was peripheral blood. The source is a woman over 75 with COVID-19, enrolled during active disease.

The V call is TRBV6-6, the J call TRBJ2-7; D gene unclear. Germline loops: CDR1 MNHNY, CDR2 SVGAGI (reference sequence). Trimming left V 1 base short and J 5 bases short, with 9 bases between. The CDR3 runs to 13 residues. CDR3 nucleotide sequence: TGTGCCAGCAGTTACTTAAAGACTGACGAGCAGTACTTC. The encoded protein is CASSYLKTDEQYF.

This clone turned up a few times. The V call is TRBV7-2, the J call TRBJ2-5; TRBD1 aligns across 9 bases. CDR3 length equals 19 residues. The germline V gene encodes CDR1 SGHTA and CDR2 FQGNSA. V trimming: 5 bases; J trimming: 6 bases; junction bases outside the gene matches: 22. The CDR3 DNA reads TGTGCCAGCAGCCCCCGACGGGACAGGGTTGTAGTGGAGTCGAAGACCCAGTACTTC. Protein: CASSPRRDRVVVESKTQYF.

The V gene is TRBV10-2, the J gene TRBJ1-4, with 8 bases identical to TRBD1. The CDR3 runs 13 residues. Unmatched junction bases numbered 2, after V lost 6 bases and J lost 5 bases. Germline CDR1 is WSHSY and CDR2 is SAAADI. The CDR3 protein is CASRTGGNEKLFF. CDR3 sequence (DNA): TGCGCCAGCAGAACAGGGGGAAATGAAAAACTGTTTTTT.

V gene TRBV19 combines with J gene TRBJ1-3; 7 bases are a match to TRBD1. Germline CDR1 and CDR2: LNHDA and SQIVND (reference sequence). Unmatched junction bases numbered 3, after V lost 5 bases and J lost 2 bases. This CDR3 is built from 14 residues. CDR3 region: CASSLTGPGNTIYF. DNA for the CDR3: TGTGCCAGTAGTCTGACAGGGCCTGGAAACACCATATATTTT.

This clone was seen just once. The CDR3, as DNA: TGCAGCGTTTCAGGGGTTTCCATTGATGAGCAGTTCTTC. Protein: CSVSGVSIDEQFF. This chain joins TRBV29-1 and TRBJ2-1; perhaps TRBD1 as D (6 bases). CDR1 and CDR2 (germline): SQVTM, ANQGSEA. Trimming removed 5 bases from V and 8 bases from J, with 16 bases in between. This CDR3 comprises 13 residues.

The CDR3 DNA sequence: TGTGCCATCAGTGACGGGGGGGAGACCCAGTACTTC. Its protein product is CAISDGGETQYF. V gene TRBV10-3 combines with J gene TRBJ2-5, with 7 nucleotides matching TRBD2. Germline CDR1 and CDR2: ENHRY and SYGVKD. This CDR3 is built from 12 residues. The V segment lost 3 bases and the J segment 5 bases; nucleotides outside the gene matches: 0.

The genes are TRBV19 and TRBJ2-7; 8 bases are shared with TRBD2. The V and J ends lost 0 bases and 5 bases, in that order; junction bases with no gene match: 6. CDR1 and CDR2 from the germline V gene are LNHDA and SQIVND (reference sequence). The CDR3 has 15 amino acids. The CDR3 coding sequence is TGTGCCAGTAGTATAGAAACTAGCGGAGCCCACGAGCAGTACTTC. Encoded protein: CASSIETSGAHEQYF.

This clone was recorded only once. The rearrangement uses TRBV29-1 and TRBJ2-3, with a weak D call TRBD1 (5 bases). The CDR3 totals 13 residues. CDR1 SQVTM and CDR2 ANQGSEA come from the germline V gene. V lost 4 bases, J lost 2 bases, and 10 bases lay in between. The CDR3 loop is CSVVGLFTDTQYF. The CDR3 DNA sequence: TGCAGCGTTGTGGGGCTTTTCACAGATACGCAGTATTTT.

The J gene is TRBJ2-1, the V gene TRBV6-5; D unresolved. Between the trimmed V and J ends, which lost 6 bases and 6 bases, there was a span of 18 bases. Germline V lookup: CDR1 MNHEY, CDR2 SVGAGI. The CDR3 contains 15 residues. CDR3 loop: CASRPAFGVGNEQFF. The CDR3 DNA sequence: TGTGCCAGCAGACCGGCTTTTGGAGTAGGCAATGAGCAGTTCTTC.

The chain employs TRBV7-6 and TRBJ2-7; 11 bases agree with TRBD2. The ends lost 5 bases at V and 6 bases at J; junction bases unmatched: 15. This CDR3 spans 17 amino acids. Germline assignment: CDR1 SGHVS and CDR2 FNYEAQ. Here the CDR3 reads CASSPQAGTSGLREQYF. The DNA for the CDR3 is TGTGCCAGCAGCCCACAAGCCGGGACTAGCGGCTTGCGCGAGCAGTACTTC. Full variable domain (remainder filled in from reference TRBV7-6 and TRBJ2-7): GAGVSQSPRYKVTKRGQDVALRCDPISGHVSLYWYRQALGQGPEFLTYFNYEAQQDKSGLPNDRFSAERPEGSISTLTIQRTEQRDSAMYRCASSPQAGTSGLREQYFGPGTRLTVT.

The chain couples TRBV28 to TRBJ2-5; D ambiguous. This CDR3 contains 12 residues. V was trimmed by 6 bases and J by 2 bases, leaving 7 bases between them. The germline V gene has CDR1 MDHEN and CDR2 SYDVKM. CDR3 sequence reads: CASSVSQETQYF. In DNA, the CDR3 is TGTGCCAGCAGCGTCAGTCAAGAGACCCAGTACTTC.

V gene TRBV28 combines with J gene TRBJ1-5, with TRBD1 matching over 10 bases. With V trimmed by 5 bases and J by 5 bases, 6 bases remained unmatched. Germline-derived CDR1 and CDR2 are MDHEN and SYDVKM. This CDR3 contains 15 residues. CDR3 coding DNA: TGTGCCAGCAGTGGGAGGGGACAGGGGTATCAGCCCCAGCATTTT. Protein sequence: CASSGRGQGYQPQHF.

The chain carries TRBV6-5 and TRBJ2-1; 9 nucleotides align to TRBD2. Trimming removed 6 bases from V and 4 bases from J; junction bases left unmatched: 7. Germline lookup yields CDR1 MNHEY and CDR2 SVGAGI. The length of the CDR3 is 15 residues. CDR3: CASSRSSGVYNEQFF. The CDR3 DNA reads as TGTGCCAGCAGCCGGTCTAGCGGGGTTTACAATGAGCAGTTCTTC.

The chain recombines TRBV4-2 with TRBJ2-6, with a possible D match to TRBD2 (5 bases). The CDR3 runs 17 residues. V was pared by 0 bases and J by 2 bases, with 11 bases between. The germline V gene encodes CDR1 LGHNA and CDR2 YNFKEQ. CDR3 in amino acids: CASSQEVRGPGANVLTF. Here the CDR3 DNA reads TGTGCCAGCAGCCAAGAAGTCCGGGGTCCTGGGGCCAACGTCCTGACTTTC.

The sample holds a few counts of this clone. V usage is TRBV11-2 and J usage is TRBJ1-1, with no clear D. The CDR3 consists of 14 residues. The V gene's germline CDR1 is SGHAT and CDR2 FQNNGV. Trimming took off 3 bases at V and 1 base at J, with 9 bases between the two ends. The CDR3 sequence: CASSFLRQNTEAFF. As DNA, the CDR3 is TGTGCCAGCAGCTTTTTGAGGCAGAACACTGAAGCTTTCTTT.

J is TRBJ2-3 and V is TRBV28; 8 bases line up with TRBD2. This CDR3 is 16 amino acids long. With 7 bases clipped from V and 2 bases from J, the junction kept 11 bases outside the gene matches. Germline V gene data show CDR1 as MDHEN and CDR2 as SYDVKM. CDR3 nucleotide sequence: TGTGCCAGCATCAACTCCGGACTAGCCCCCACAGATACGCAGTATTTT. Residues: CASINSGLAPTDTQYF.

V usage is TRBV6-6 and J usage is TRBJ1-6; unclear D gene. The CDR3 totals 12 residues. Germline-derived CDR1 and CDR2 are MNHNY and SVGAGI (reference sequence). Deletions cut 11 bases from V and 6 bases from J, with 11 bases between. This CDR3 reads CAGGLLNSPLHF. In DNA, the CDR3 is TGTGCCGGCGGACTCCTTAATTCACCCCTCCACTTT.

Details on this clone: The junction shows a germline mismatch at one end, possibly a read error. The chain employs TRBV4-1 and TRBJ2-2; D uncertain. Germline V gene lookup returns CDR1 MGHRA and CDR2 YSYEKL. The CDR3 runs to 16 residues. The CDR3 is CASSQQAGQDTGELFF. DNA for the CDR3: TGCGCCAGCAGCCAACAAGCTGGCCAGGATACCGGTGAGCTGTTTTTT.

This chain connects TRBV5-4 to TRBJ2-4; D ambiguous. Trimming cost V 0 bases and J 5 bases, with 6 bases left between them. This CDR3 comprises 13 residues. Germline lookup yields CDR1 SGHNT and CDR2 YYREEE (reference sequence). CDR3 bases: TGTGCCAGCAGCTTGGTGTCAGAAAACATTCAGTACTTC. It is translated as CASSLVSENIQYF.

The chain uses TRBV11-2 and TRBJ2-5; D may be TRBD2 (5 bases). The V gene's germline CDR1 is SGHAT and CDR2 FQNNGV. CDR3 length: 14 residues. The V end was cut by 7 bases, the J end by 2 bases, with 14 bases between. CDR3 protein: CASTPRGLQETQYF. The CDR3 coding sequence is TGTGCCAGCACCCCTAGAGGGTTGCAAGAGACCCAGTACTTC.

The chain carries TRBV9 and TRBJ2-7, with TRBD1 matching over 9 bases. Germline V gives CDR1 SGDLS, CDR2 YYNGEE. The CDR3 is made up of 14 amino acids. J was trimmed by 4 bases and V by 5 bases; bases with no gene match: 7. This CDR3 is CASSAGTGRYEQYF. In DNA form, the CDR3 reads TGTGCCAGCAGTGCCGGGACAGGGCGGTACGAGCAGTACTTC.

Here the CDR3 reads CASSSRTSGSEQYF. CDR3 nucleotides: TGTGCCAGCAGTTCACGGACTAGCGGGAGCGAGCAGTATTTT. The chain joins TRBV27 to TRBJ2-3; 13 bases map to TRBD2. Trimming removed 4 bases from V and 11 bases from J; junction bases left unmatched: 6. The CDR3 is made up of 14 amino acids. Germline loops: CDR1 MNHEY, CDR2 SMNVEV (reference sequence).

The chain links TRBV7-2 to TRBJ1-4, with D maybe TRBD1 (6 bases). CDR1 and CDR2 (germline): SGHTA, FQGNSA. V was trimmed by 6 bases and J by 3 bases, leaving 14 bases between them. There are 15 residues in the CDR3. This chain's CDR3 is CASSATGSANEKLFF. In DNA, the CDR3 is TGTGCCAGCAGTGCTACAGGGTCGGCTAATGAAAAACTGTTTTTT.